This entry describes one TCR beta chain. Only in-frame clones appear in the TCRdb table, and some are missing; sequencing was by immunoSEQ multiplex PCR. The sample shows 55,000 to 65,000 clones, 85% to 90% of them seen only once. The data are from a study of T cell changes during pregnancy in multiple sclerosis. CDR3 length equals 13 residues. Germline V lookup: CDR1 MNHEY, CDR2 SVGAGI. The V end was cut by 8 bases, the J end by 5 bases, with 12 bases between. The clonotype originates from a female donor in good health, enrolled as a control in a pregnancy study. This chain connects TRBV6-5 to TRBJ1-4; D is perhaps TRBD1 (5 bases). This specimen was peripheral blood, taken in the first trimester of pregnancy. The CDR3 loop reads CASRPGVNEKLFF. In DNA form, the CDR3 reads TGTGCCAGCCGACCGGGGGTAAATGAAAAACTGTTTTTT.